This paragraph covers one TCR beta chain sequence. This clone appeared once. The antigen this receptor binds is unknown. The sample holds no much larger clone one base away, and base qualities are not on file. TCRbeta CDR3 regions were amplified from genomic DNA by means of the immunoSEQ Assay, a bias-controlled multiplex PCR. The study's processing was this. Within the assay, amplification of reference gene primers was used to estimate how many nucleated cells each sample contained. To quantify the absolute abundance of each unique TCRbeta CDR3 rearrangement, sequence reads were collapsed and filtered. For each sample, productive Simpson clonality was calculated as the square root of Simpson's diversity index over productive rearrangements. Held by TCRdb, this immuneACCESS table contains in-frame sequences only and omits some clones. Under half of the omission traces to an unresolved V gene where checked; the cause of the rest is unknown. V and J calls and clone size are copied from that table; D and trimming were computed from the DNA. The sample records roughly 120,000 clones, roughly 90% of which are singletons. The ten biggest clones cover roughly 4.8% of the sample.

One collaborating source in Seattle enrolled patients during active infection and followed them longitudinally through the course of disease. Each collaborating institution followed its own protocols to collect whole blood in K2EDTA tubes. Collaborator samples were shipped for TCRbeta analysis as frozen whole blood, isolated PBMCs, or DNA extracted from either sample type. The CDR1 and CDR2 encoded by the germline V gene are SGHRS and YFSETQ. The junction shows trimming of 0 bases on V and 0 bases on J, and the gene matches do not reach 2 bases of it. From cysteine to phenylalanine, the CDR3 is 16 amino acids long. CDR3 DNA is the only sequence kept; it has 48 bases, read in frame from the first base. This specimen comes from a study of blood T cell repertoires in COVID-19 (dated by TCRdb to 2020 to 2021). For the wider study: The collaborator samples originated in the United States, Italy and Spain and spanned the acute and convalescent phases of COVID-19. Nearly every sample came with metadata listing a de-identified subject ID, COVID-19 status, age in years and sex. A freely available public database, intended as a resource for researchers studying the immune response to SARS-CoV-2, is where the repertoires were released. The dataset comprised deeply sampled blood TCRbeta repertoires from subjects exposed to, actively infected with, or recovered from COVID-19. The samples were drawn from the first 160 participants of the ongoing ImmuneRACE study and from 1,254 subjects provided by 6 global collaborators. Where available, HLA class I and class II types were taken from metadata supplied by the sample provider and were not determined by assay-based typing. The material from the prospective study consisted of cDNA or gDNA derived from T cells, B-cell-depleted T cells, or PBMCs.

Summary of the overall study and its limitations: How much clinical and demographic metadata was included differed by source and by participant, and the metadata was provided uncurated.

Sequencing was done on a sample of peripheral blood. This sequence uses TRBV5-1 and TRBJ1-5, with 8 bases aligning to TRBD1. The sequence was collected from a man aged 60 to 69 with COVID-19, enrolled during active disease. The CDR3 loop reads CASSLGTGYSNQPQHF. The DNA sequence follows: TGCGCCAGCAGCTTGGGGACAGGGTATAGCAATCAGCCCCAGCATTTT.